This entry features one T cell receptor (beta chain) sequence. Its antigen remains undetermined. No much larger clonotype is one base removed from it; base qualities were not supplied. This record belongs to a study of blood T cell repertoires in COVID-19 (dated by TCRdb to 2019 to 2021). Some background on the complete study: The collaborator samples originated in the United States, Italy and Spain and spanned the acute and convalescent phases of COVID-19. The material from the prospective study consisted of cDNA or gDNA derived from T cells, B-cell-depleted T cells, or PBMCs. The dataset comprised deeply sampled blood TCRbeta repertoires from subjects exposed to, actively infected with, or recovered from COVID-19. The repertoires were released in a freely available public database meant as a resource for research on the immune response to SARS-CoV-2. Samples were obtained from the ongoing ImmuneRACE study (first 160 participants) and from roughly 1,300 subjects provided by 6 global collaborators. A de-identified subject ID, COVID-19 status, age in years and sex were almost always included in the sample metadata. HLA class I and class II types, where available, came from metadata supplied by the sample provider rather than from assay-based typing. General findings and caveats noted by the study authors: Clinical and demographic metadata were provided uncurated, with the amount varying by source and participant.

At one collaborating source in Seattle, patients were enrolled during active infection and were followed longitudinally through the course of disease. Each collaborating institution followed its own protocols to collect whole blood in K2EDTA tubes. For TCRbeta analysis, collaborator samples were shipped as frozen whole blood, as isolated PBMCs, or as DNA extracted from either sample type. The CDR3, from cysteine to phenylalanine, totals 14 residues. The read is trimmed to its CDR3 DNA, 42 bases read in frame from base 1. For CDR1 and CDR2, the germline V gene (reference sequence) lists LNHDA and SQIVND. Deletion took 3 bases off V and 6 bases off J, with a span of 14 bases between the germline ends. TCRbeta CDR3 regions were amplified from genomic DNA using the immunoSEQ Assay, a bias-controlled multiplex PCR. The authors' analysis ran thus. The number of nucleated cells in each sample was estimated from the amplification of reference gene primers within the assay. To quantify the absolute abundance of each unique TCRbeta CDR3 rearrangement, sequence reads were collapsed and filtered. For each sample, productive Simpson clonality was calculated as the square root of Simpson's diversity index over productive rearrangements. Sourced from immuneACCESS, this table was stored by TCRdb with only in-frame sequences that have V and J called. A share of the clones is absent; for the studies checked, an unresolved V gene accounts for under half, and the remainder has no known explanation. The DNA was the basis for D and trimming; V, J and clone size are from that table. Present in this sample are about 180,000 clones, 65% to 85% of which were seen just once. The top ten constitute 5.5% to 8% of the sample.

The clonotype was recovered from a middle-aged woman with COVID-19, enrolled during active disease. This chain is built from TRBV19 and TRBJ1-2; the D gene cannot be resolved reliably. Sequencing was done on a sample of peripheral blood. This receptor has the CDR3 CASSMYSGADGYTF. The DNA reads TGTGCCAGTAGTATGTACAGCGGAGCGGATGGCTACACCTTC.